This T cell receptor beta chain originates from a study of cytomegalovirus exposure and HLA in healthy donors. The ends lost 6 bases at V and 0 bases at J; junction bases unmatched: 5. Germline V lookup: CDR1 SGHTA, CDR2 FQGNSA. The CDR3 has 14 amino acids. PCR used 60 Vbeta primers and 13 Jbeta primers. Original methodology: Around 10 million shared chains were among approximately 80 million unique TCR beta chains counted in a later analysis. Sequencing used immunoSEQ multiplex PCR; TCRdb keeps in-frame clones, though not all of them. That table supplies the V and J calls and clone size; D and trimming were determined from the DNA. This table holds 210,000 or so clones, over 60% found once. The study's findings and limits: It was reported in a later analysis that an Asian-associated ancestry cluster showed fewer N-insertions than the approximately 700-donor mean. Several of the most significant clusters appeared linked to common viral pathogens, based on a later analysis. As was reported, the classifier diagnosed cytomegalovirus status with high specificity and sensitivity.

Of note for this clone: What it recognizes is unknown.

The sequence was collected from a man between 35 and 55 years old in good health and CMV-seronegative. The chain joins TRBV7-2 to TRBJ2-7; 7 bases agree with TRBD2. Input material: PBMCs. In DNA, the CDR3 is TGTGCCAGCAGGTCGGGCGGGAGCTCCTACGAGCAGTACTTC. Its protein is CASRSGGSSYEQYF.